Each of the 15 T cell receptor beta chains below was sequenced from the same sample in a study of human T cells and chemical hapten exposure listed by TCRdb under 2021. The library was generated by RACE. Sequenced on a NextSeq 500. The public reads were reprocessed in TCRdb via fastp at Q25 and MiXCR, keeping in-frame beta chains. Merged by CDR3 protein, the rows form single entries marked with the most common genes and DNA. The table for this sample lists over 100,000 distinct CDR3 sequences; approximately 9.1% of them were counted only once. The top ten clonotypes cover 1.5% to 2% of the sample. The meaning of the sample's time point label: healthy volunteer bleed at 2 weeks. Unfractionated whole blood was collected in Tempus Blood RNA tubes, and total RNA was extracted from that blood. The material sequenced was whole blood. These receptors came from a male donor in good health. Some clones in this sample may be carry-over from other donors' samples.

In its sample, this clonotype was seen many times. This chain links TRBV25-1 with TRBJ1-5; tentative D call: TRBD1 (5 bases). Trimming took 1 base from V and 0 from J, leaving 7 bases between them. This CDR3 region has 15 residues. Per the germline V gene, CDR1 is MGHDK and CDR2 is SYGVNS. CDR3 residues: CASSECRGSNQPQHF. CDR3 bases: TGTGCCAGCAGTGAATGTAGGGGTAGCAATCAGCCCCAGCATTTT.

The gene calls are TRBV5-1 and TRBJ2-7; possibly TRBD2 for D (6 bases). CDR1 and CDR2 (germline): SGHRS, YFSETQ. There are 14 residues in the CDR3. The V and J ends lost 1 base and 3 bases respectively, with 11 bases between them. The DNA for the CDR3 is TGCGCCAGCAGCTTGCTGGGAGGAGACTACGAGCAGTACTTC. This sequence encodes CASSLLGGDYEQYF.

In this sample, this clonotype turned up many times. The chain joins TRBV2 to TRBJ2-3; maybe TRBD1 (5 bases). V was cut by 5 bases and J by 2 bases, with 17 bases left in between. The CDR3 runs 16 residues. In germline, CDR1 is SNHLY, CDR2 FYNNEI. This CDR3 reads CASSPVGQEVTDTQYF. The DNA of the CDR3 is TGTGCCAGCAGTCCGGTGGGGCAGGAAGTCACAGATACGCAGTATTTT.

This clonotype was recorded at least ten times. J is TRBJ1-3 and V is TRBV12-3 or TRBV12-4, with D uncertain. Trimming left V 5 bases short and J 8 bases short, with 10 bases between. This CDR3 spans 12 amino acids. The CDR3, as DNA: TGTGCCAGCAGTCCGATTAAGGACACCATATATTTT. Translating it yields CASSPIKDTIYF.

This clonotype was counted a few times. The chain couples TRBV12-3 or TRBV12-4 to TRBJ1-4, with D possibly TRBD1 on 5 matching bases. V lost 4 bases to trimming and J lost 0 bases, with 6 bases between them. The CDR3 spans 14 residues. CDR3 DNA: TGTGCCAGCAGTTGGGGGGCAACTAATGAAAAACTGTTTTTT. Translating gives CASSWGATNEKLFF.

CDR3: CASSREGANTGELFF. Written as DNA, the CDR3 is TGTGCCAGCAGCCGGGAAGGGGCGAACACCGGGGAGCTGTTTTTT. V is TRBV5-8 and J is TRBJ2-2; D possibly uses TRBD1 or TRBD2 (5 bases each). The CDR3 is 15 residues long. Per germline, CDR1 SGHTS and CDR2 YDEGEE. The V end was cut by 4 bases, the J end by 0 bases, with 10 bases between.

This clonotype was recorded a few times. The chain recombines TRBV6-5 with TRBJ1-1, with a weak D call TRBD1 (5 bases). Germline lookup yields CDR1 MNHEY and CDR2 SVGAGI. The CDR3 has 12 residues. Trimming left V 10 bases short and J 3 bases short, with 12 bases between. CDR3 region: CATAGWDTEAFF. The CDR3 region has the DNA TGTGCCACCGCAGGGTGGGACACTGAAGCTTTCTTT.

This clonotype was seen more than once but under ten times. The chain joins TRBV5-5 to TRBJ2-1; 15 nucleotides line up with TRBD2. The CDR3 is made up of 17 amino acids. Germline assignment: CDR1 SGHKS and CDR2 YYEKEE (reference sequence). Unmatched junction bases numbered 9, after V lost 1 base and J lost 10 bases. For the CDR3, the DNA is TGTGCCAGCAGCTTGAGCTTGCCCGGGACTAGCGGGAGGGAGCAGTTCTTC. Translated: CASSLSLPGTSGREQFF.

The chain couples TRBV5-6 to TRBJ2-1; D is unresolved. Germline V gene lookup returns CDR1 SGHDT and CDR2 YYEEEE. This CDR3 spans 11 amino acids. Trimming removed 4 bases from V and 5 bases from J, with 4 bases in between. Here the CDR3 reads CASSAHNEQFF. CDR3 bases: TGTGCCAGCAGCGCCCACAATGAGCAGTTCTTC.

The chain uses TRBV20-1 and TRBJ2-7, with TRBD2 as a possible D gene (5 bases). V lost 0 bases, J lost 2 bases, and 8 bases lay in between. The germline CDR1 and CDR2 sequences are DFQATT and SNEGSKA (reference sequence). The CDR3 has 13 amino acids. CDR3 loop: CSARDTGTYEQYF. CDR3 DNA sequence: TGCAGTGCTAGAGATACCGGGACCTACGAGCAGTACTTC.

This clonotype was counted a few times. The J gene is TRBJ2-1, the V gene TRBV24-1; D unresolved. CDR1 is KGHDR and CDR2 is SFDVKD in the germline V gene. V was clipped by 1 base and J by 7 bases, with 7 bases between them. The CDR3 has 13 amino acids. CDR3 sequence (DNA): TGTGCCACCAGTGATTTCAGTGGGAATGAGCAGTTCTTC. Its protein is CATSDFSGNEQFF.

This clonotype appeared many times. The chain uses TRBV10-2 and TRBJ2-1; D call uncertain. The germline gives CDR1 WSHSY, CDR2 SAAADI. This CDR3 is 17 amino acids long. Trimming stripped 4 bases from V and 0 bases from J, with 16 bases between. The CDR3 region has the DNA TGCGCCAGCAGTGCGGATGTACGAGTGAGCTCCTACAATGAGCAGTTCTTC. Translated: CASSADVRVSSYNEQFF.

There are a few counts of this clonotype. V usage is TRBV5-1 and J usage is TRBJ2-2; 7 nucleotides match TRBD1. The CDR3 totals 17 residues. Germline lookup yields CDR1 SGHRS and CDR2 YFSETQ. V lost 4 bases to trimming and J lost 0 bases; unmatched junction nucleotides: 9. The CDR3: CASSQIQDRANTGELFF. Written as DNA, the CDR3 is TGCGCCAGCAGCCAAATACAAGACAGGGCGAACACCGGGGAGCTGTTTTTT.

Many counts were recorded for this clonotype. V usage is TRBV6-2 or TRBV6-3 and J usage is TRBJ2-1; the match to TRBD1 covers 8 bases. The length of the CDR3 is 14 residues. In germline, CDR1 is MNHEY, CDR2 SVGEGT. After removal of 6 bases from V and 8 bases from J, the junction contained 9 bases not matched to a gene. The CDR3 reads CASRPGTGLDEQFF. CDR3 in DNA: TGTGCCAGCAGGCCCGGGACAGGCCTCGATGAGCAGTTCTTC.

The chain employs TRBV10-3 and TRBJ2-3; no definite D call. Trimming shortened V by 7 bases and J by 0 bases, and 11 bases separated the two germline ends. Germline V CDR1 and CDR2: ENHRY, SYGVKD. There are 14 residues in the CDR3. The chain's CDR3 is CAIKPPKSTDTQYF. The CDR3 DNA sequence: TGTGCCATCAAACCCCCAAAGAGCACAGATACGCAGTATTTT.